Following are 23 T cell receptor beta chains from one sample sequenced in a study of blood T cell repertoires in COVID-19. The repertoire was sequenced with immunoSEQ multiplex PCR; TCRdb's copy has only in-frame clones and lacks some. This sample has approximately 210,000 clones; roughly nine tenths occur once, and the top ten carry 0.72%. Sequences were obtained from peripheral blood. The receptors stem from a man aged 40-49 years with acute or convalescent COVID-19.

The chain links TRBV27 to TRBJ1-1, with no clear D. The V gene's germline CDR1 is MNHEY and CDR2 SMNVEV (reference sequence). This CDR3 contains 13 residues. The V and J ends lost 2 bases and 5 bases respectively, with 9 bases between them. The CDR3 DNA reads as TGTGCCAGCAGTTTAACCGCCAGGACTGAAGCTTTCTTT. This sequence encodes CASSLTARTEAFF.

This chain links TRBV7-3 with TRBJ2-1, with 12 bases lining up with TRBD1. This CDR3 has 16 amino acids. Germline V lookup: CDR1 SGHTA, CDR2 FQGTGA. Trimming took 3 bases from V and 2 from J; bases not matched to a gene: 2. The CDR3 DNA follows: TGTGCCAGCAGCTTTGGGACAGGGGGCCCCTACAATGAGCAGTTCTTC. Amino acid sequence: CASSFGTGGPYNEQFF.

This clone came up once. The chain couples TRBV19 to TRBJ2-7; TRBD1 matches at 9 bases. V lost 1 base to trimming and J lost 6 bases; unmatched junction nucleotides: 7. In germline, CDR1 is LNHDA, CDR2 SQIVND (reference sequence). The CDR3 runs to 15 residues. The CDR3 region has the DNA TGTGCCAGTAGTATAGTGGGACAGGGATACGGCGAGCAGTACTTC. Amino acids: CASSIVGQGYGEQYF.

This clone appeared a single time. The chain couples TRBV30 to TRBJ1-4, with 7 nucleotides matching TRBD1. CDR1 is GTSNPN and CDR2 is SVGIG in the germline V gene (reference sequence). With V trimmed by 0 bases and J by 7 bases, 5 bases remained unmatched. This CDR3 has 14 residues. CDR3 residues: CAWSVQGYGEKLFF. In DNA, the CDR3 is TGTGCCTGGAGTGTACAGGGGTATGGTGAAAAACTGTTTTTT.

The V and J genes are TRBV11-3 and TRBJ1-3, with D possibly matching TRBD1 (5 bases). From germline, CDR1 is SGHNT and CDR2 YENEEA. V lost 5 bases to trimming and J lost 3 bases, with 11 bases between them. This CDR3 has 14 residues. The CDR3 here is CASSPSTDGNTIYF. The CDR3, as DNA: TGTGCCAGCAGCCCGTCGACAGATGGAAACACCATATATTTT.

J is TRBJ1-3 and V is TRBV30; TRBD1 aligns across 7 bases. The CDR3 consists of 15 residues. V shed 2 bases and J 0 bases; nucleotides not matched to a gene: 4. Germline V CDR1 and CDR2: GTSNPN, SVGIG (reference sequence). In nucleotides, the CDR3 is TGTGCCTGGAGTATAGGGGGCTACTCTGGAAACACCATATATTTT. Translation gives CAWSIGGYSGNTIYF.

V usage is TRBV24-1 and J usage is TRBJ2-1; D may be TRBD2 (5 bases). This CDR3 contains 12 residues. With 6 bases removed from V and 10 bases from J, the gap between germline ends came to 12 bases. Germline V CDR1 and CDR2: KGHDR, SFDVKD. CDR3 loop: CATSSLEGEQFF. The DNA for the CDR3 is TGTGCCACCAGTTCCTTAGAGGGCGAGCAGTTCTTC.

The gene calls are TRBV19 and TRBJ1-1; 9 bases are a match to TRBD1. The CDR3 length is 13 residues. Per germline, CDR1 LNHDA and CDR2 SQIVND (reference sequence). Trimming at V came to 5 bases and at J to 6 bases, leaving 4 bases not matched to a gene. CDR3 sequence: CASSFRQGAEAFF. In nucleotides, the CDR3 is TGTGCCAGTAGTTTCAGACAGGGGGCTGAAGCTTTCTTT.

This clone was detected a few times. The chain recombines TRBV11-2 with TRBJ1-1; 10 bases line up with TRBD1. The V and J ends lost 1 base and 1 base, in that order; junction bases with no gene match: 0. The CDR3 runs to 15 residues. Germline CDR1 SGHAT, CDR2 FQNNGV. The CDR3, as DNA: TGTGCCAGCAGCTTAGGGACAGGGGGGAACACTGAAGCTTTCTTT. Protein product: CASSLGTGGNTEAFF.

The chain recombines TRBV28 with TRBJ2-3; TRBD1 agrees at 8 bases. Germline lookup yields CDR1 MDHEN and CDR2 SYDVKM. V was clipped by 2 bases and J by 2 bases; unmatched bases: 12. The CDR3 is 18 amino acids. CDR3 protein: CASSLLTTGADITDTQYF. CDR3 bases: TGTGCCAGCAGTTTACTTACGACAGGGGCGGATATCACAGATACGCAGTATTTT.

The count of this clone is one. The V call is TRBV27, the J call TRBJ2-1, with D perhaps TRBD1 (5 bases). V lost 2 bases and J 7 bases, leaving 9 bases between the germline ends. Germline loops: CDR1 MNHEY, CDR2 SMNVEV (reference sequence). CDR3 length equals 13 residues. The CDR3 region has the DNA TGTGCCAGCAGTTTACCAGGGTGGAATGAGCAGTTCTTC. Amino acids: CASSLPGWNEQFF.

This sequence joins TRBV29-1 and TRBJ2-7, with TRBD1 identical over 9 bases. The J segment lost 2 bases and the V segment lost 0 bases, leaving 8 bases of the junction unmatched. Germline CDR1 reads SQVTM; CDR2 reads ANQGSEA. This CDR3 has 16 amino acids. The CDR3 is CSVEDQATGGTYEQYF. CDR3 DNA sequence: TGCAGCGTTGAAGATCAGGCGACAGGGGGAACCTACGAGCAGTACTTC.

This rearrangement joins TRBV4-1 to TRBJ1-4; 9 bases map to TRBD1. The CDR3 has 15 residues. Germline V lookup: CDR1 MGHRA, CDR2 YSYEKL. The J segment lost 4 bases and the V segment lost 4 bases, leaving 4 bases of the junction unmatched. The CDR3 spells CASSLRQGDNEKLFF. The CDR3 nucleotides are TGCGCCAGCAGCCTCCGACAGGGGGATAATGAAAAACTGTTTTTT.

DNA of the CDR3: TGTGCCAGCACCAGCGGGAGACGCACAGATACGCAGTATTTT. Residues: CASTSGRRTDTQYF. The chain carries TRBV7-9 and TRBJ2-3, with 8 bases identical to TRBD2. This CDR3 comprises 14 residues. V was pared by 7 bases and J by 1 base, with 4 bases of the junction left unmatched. CDR1 SEHNR and CDR2 FQNEAQ come from the germline V gene (reference sequence).

The chain uses TRBV4-1 and TRBJ2-1; possible D gene TRBD2, 7 bases. This CDR3 is built from 14 residues. The ends were cut back, 0 bases at V and 8 bases at J, with 11 bases in the middle. Germline loops: CDR1 MGHRA, CDR2 YSYEKL. In DNA form, the CDR3 reads TGCGCCAGCAGCCAAGATCCGGGGGGCGATGAGCAGTTCTTC. Residues: CASSQDPGGDEQFF.

This rearrangement joins TRBV7-2 to TRBJ1-6; TRBD1 is a possible D gene (5 bases). The CDR3 contains 13 residues. CDR1 is SGHTA, CDR2 FQGNSA, per germline. Trimming took off 5 bases at V and 8 bases at J, with 10 bases between the two ends. The CDR3 DNA reads as TGTGCCAGCAGCGGACATATGGATTCACCCCTCCACTTT. This sequence encodes CASSGHMDSPLHF.

The chain joins TRBV3-1 (or the pseudogene TRBV3-2) to TRBJ2-3; 7 nucleotides match TRBD2. This CDR3 spans 16 amino acids. J gave up 2 bases and V 0 bases, and 5 bases lay outside the gene matches. In germline, CDR1 is LGHDT, CDR2 YNNKEL (reference sequence). For the CDR3, the DNA is TGTGCCAGCAGCCAAGAAAGGCTAGCGGCCACAGATACGCAGTATTTT. This gives the protein CASSQERLAATDTQYF.

This rearrangement joins TRBV4-2 to TRBJ1-2; 9 bases are shared with TRBD1. The germline CDR1 and CDR2 sequences are LGHNA and YNFKEQ. The CDR3 is 14 amino acids. V trimming: 2 bases; J trimming: 8 bases; junction bases outside the gene matches: 6. This CDR3 reads CASSQLQGAEGYTF. The CDR3 DNA reads TGTGCCAGCAGCCAACTACAGGGGGCGGAGGGCTACACCTTC.

CDR3 DNA: TGCGCCAGCAGCCAGTCGGGACTAGGCTACGAGCAGTACTTC. Protein product: CASSQSGLGYEQYF. The rearrangement links TRBV4-1 to TRBJ2-7; 8 positions agree with TRBD2. CDR1 and CDR2 (germline): MGHRA, YSYEKL. With V trimmed by 3 bases and J by 3 bases, 4 bases remained unmatched. The CDR3 sequence is 14 residues long.

The rearrangement joins TRBV4-1 to TRBJ1-1; D possibly corresponds to TRBD1 (5 bases). The CDR3 consists of 16 residues. From germline, CDR1 is MGHRA and CDR2 YSYEKL. V was cut by 1 base and J by 1 base, with 13 bases left in between. CDR3 protein: CASSQVSLRANTEAFF. Here the CDR3 DNA reads TGCGCCAGCAGCCAAGTTTCGCTCAGGGCGAACACTGAAGCTTTCTTT.

The rearrangement links TRBV27 to TRBJ2-6; D remains unclear. V was cut by 6 bases and J by 4 bases, with 7 bases left in between. The CDR3 loop spans 13 amino acids. Germline V gene data show CDR1 as MNHEY and CDR2 as SMNVEV (reference sequence). In nucleotides, the CDR3 is TGTGCCAGCAGCCCGTCGGGGGCCAACGTCCTGACTTTC. It yields the protein CASSPSGANVLTF.

This chain links TRBV29-1 with TRBJ2-7; unclear D gene. The CDR3 spans 12 residues. Germline CDR1 SQVTM, CDR2 ANQGSEA. Between the trimmed V and J ends, which lost 0 bases and 2 bases, there was a span of 5 bases. The CDR3 spells CSVEDRTYEQYF. As DNA, the CDR3 is TGCAGCGTTGAAGACAGGACCTACGAGCAGTACTTC.

The chain employs TRBV4-3 and TRBJ2-7; the match to TRBD2 covers 7 bases. This CDR3 is built from 15 residues. Germline CDR1 and CDR2: LGHNA and YSLEER. The V segment lost 4 bases and the J segment 1 base; nucleotides outside the gene matches: 7. CDR3 protein: CASSRERGLSYEQYF. In DNA form, the CDR3 reads TGCGCCAGCAGCCGAGAGAGGGGACTATCCTACGAGCAGTACTTC.